This paragraph covers one T cell receptor beta chain sequence. What it binds is unknown. The data belong to a study of T cell repertoires in cytomegalovirus infection. Germline CDR1 and CDR2: SQVTM and ANQGSEA. The CDR3 spans 15 residues. Trimming pared 6 bases from V and 0 bases from J, leaving 18 bases between. One entry per CDR3 protein, called by TCRdb with MiXCR from the reads. In the table there are 80,000 or so distinct CDR3 sequences, about 40% of which are singletons. The genes are TRBV29-1 and TRBJ2-7; perhaps TRBD2 as D (5 bases). Here the sequenced sample was CD8+ T cells from cultured PBMCs, taken from culture after CMV antigen stimulation. The receptor was isolated from a human donor in good health (CMV status not recorded). Some clones in this sample may be carry-over from other donors' samples. The CDR3 bases are TGCAGCGTCAGAGGAGGTACAGCCGACTCCTACGAGCAGTACTTC. Its protein product is CSVRGGTADSYEQYF.